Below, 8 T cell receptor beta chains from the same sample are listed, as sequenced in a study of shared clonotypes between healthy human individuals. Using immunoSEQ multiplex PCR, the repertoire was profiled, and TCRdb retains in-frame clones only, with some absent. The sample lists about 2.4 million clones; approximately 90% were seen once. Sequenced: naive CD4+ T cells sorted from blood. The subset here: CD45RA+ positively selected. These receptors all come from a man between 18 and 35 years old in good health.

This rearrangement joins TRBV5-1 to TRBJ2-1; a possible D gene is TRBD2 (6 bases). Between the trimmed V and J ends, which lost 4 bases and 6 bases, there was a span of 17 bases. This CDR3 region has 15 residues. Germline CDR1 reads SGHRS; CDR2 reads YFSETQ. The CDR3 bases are TGCGCCAGCAGCCCCCAAGGGGACTCGAGCAATGAGCAGTTCTTC. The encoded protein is CASSPQGDSSNEQFF.

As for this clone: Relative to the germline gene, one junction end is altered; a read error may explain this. This chain's CDR3 is CASSSGLAGGPYDF. Here the CDR3 DNA reads TGTGCCAGCAGCTCCGGACTAGCGGGGGGCCCGTACGACTTC. The chain employs TRBV7-2 and TRBJ2-5; 14 bases match TRBD2. The germline gives CDR1 SGHTA, CDR2 FQGNSA. The length of the CDR3 is 14 residues. The full variable domain, with the rest looked up from reference TRBV7-2 and TRBJ2-5, is GAGVSQSPSNKVTEKGKDVELRCDPISGHTALYWYRQSLGQGLEFLIYFQGNSAPDKSGLPSDRFSAERTGGSVSTLTIQRTQQEDSAVYLCASSSGLAGGPYDFGPGTRLLVL.

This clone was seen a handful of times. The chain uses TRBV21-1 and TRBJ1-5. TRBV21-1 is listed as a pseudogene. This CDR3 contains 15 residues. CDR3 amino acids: CASSKDKSLNQPQHF. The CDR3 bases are TGTGCCAGCAGCAAAGACAAGAGCCTCAATCAGCCCCAGCATTTT.

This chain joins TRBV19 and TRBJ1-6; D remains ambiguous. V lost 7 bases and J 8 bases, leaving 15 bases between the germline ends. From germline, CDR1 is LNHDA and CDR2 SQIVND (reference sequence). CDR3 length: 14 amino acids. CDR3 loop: CASTKIPTDSPLHF. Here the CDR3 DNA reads TGTGCCAGTACCAAAATCCCCACAGATTCACCCCTCCACTTT.

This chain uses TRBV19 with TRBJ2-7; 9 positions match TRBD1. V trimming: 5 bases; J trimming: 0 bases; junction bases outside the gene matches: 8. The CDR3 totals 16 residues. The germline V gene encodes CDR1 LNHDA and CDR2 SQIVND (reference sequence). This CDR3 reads CASSLSGTGLSYEQYF. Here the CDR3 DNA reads TGTGCCAGTAGTCTCTCCGGGACAGGGCTCTCCTACGAGCAGTACTTC.

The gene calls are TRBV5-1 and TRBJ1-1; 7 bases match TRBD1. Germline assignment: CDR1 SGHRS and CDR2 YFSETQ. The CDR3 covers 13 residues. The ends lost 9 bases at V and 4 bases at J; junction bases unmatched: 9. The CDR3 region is CATFGQEGTEAFF. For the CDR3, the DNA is TGCGCCACCTTCGGACAGGAGGGCACTGAAGCTTTCTTT.

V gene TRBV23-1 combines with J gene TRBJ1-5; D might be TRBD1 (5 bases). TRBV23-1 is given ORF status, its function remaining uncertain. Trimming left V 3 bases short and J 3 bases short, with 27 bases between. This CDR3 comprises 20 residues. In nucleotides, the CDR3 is TGCGCCAGCAGTCACGGGGGGTGGGACGCCGGACCCCACAACAATCAGCCCCAGCATTTT. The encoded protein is CASSHGGWDAGPHNNQPQHF.

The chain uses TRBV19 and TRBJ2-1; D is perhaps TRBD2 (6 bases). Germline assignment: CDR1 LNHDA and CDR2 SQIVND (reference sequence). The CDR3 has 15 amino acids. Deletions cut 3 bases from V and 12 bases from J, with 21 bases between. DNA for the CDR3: TGTGCCAGTAGTATCCGCGGAGCGGCGACGGAGGGGCAGTTCTTC. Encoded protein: CASSIRGAATEGQFF.